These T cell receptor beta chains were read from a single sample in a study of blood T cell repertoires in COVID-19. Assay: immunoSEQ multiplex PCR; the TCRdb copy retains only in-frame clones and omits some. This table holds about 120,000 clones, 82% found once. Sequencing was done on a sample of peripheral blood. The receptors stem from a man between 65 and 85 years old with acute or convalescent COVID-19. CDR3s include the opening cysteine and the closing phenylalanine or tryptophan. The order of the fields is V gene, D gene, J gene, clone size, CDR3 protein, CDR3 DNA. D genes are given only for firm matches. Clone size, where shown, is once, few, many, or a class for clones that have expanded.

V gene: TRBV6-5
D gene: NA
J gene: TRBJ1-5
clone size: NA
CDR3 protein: CASSYARGQPQHF
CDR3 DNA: TGTGCCAGCAGTTACGCCAGAGGGCAGCCCCAGCATTTT

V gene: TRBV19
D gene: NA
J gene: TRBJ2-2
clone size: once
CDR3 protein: CASSIRGNTGELFF
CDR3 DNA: TGTGCCAGTAGTATCAGGGGGAACACCGGGGAGCTGTTTTTT

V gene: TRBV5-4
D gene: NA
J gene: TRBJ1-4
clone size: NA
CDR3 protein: CASSFKQSNEKLFF
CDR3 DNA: TGTGCCAGCAGCTTTAAACAGTCTAATGAAAAACTGTTTTTT

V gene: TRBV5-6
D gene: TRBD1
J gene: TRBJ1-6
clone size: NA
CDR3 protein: CASSSGQGGNSPLHF
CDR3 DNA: TGTGCCAGCAGCTCAGGACAGGGCGGGAATTCACCCCTCCACTTT

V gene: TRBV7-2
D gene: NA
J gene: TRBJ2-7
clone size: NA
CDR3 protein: CASGNALSSQAQYF
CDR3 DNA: TGTGCCAGCGGAAACGCATTAAGCTCGCAGGCGCAGTACTTC

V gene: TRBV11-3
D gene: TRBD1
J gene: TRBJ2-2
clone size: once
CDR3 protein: CASSPGGTGELFF
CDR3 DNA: TGTGCCAGCAGCCCAGGGGGCACCGGGGAGCTGTTTTTT

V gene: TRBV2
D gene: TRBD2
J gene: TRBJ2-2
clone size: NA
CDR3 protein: CASSISGGATGELFF
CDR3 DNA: TGTGCCAGCAGTATTAGCGGGGGAGCGACCGGGGAGCTGTTTTTT

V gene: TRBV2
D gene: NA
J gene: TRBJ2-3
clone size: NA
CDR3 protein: CASSVNPSGDTQYF
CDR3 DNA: TGTGCCAGCAGTGTAAATCCCTCGGGAGATACGCAGTATTTT

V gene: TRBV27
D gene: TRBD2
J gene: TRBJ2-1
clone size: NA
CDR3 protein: CASSGQGSGRGYNEQFF
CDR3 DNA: TGTGCCAGCAGTGGGCAGGGGAGCGGGAGGGGGTACAATGAGCAGTTCTTC

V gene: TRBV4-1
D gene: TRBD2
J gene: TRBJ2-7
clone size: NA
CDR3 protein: CASSQVDRGRGRGLKTVDEQYF
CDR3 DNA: TGCGCCAGCAGCCAAGTGGACCGTGGCCGTGGGAGGGGACTCAAAACGGTCGACGAGCAGTACTTC

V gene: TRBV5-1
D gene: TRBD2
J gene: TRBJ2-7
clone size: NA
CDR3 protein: CASSLLAGSYEQYF
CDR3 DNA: TGCGCCAGCAGCTTGCTAGCGGGGAGCTACGAGCAGTACTTC

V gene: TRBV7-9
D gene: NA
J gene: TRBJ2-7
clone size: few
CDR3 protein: CASSLMGSRGEQYF
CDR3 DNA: TGTGCCAGCAGCTTAATGGGCAGTCGAGGGGAGCAGTACTTC

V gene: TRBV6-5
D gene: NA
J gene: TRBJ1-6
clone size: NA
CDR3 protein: CASSPREGSPLHF
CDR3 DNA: TGTGCCAGCAGCCCCCGTGAGGGCTCACCCCTCCACTTT

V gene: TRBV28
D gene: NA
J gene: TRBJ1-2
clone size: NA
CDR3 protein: CASSLRDTFGYTF
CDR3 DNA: TGTGCCAGCAGTTTACGGGACACCTTCGGCTACACCTTC